Listed below are T cell receptor beta chains from one sample, sequenced in a study of vaccination effects on CD4 cells after COVID-19. No antigens are known for them. Generated by immunoSEQ multiplex PCR, the TCRdb table keeps only in-frame clones and is missing some. In the table there are approximately 28,000 clones, more than 75% of which are singletons. The sequences come from CD4+ T cells from PBMCs cultured with HCoV-NL63 spike peptides, collected before COVID-19 vaccination. Receptors originate from a human donor who had a prior SARS-CoV-2 infection. Both conserved end residues are part of each CDR3. D genes are given only for firm matches. A row's size may be missing; if present it is once, few, many or a size class.

V	J	size	D	DNA	CDR3
TRBV3-1/TRBV3-2	TRBJ2-7	.	.	TGTGCCAGCACATCCCAGTCGGCAGGGGGGTACGAGCAGTACTTC	CASTSQSAGGYEQYF
TRBV7-2	TRBJ2-1	.	TRBD2	TGTGCCAGCAGGGCGTCCCCGGGACTAGCGGACAATGAGCAGTTCTTC	CASRASPGLADNEQFF
TRBV6-5	TRBJ1-2	.	TRBD1	TGTGCCAGCAACCTACAGGGGAAAACGGATGGCTACACCTTC	CASNLQGKTDGYTF
TRBV18	TRBJ2-7	.	.	TGTGCCAGCTCGCCACAACGGGACGATTACGAGCAGTACTTC	CASSPQRDDYEQYF
TRBV2	TRBJ2-1	.	.	TGTGCCAGCACAGGTGGGGCGGGAAGGTCGAAGTTCTTC	CASTGGAGRSKFF
TRBV9	TRBJ2-1	.	TRBD1	TGTGCCAGCAGCGTAGGGGGGACAGGGGGAGATGAGCAGTTCTTC	CASSVGGTGGDEQFF
TRBV5-1	TRBJ1-2	once	.	TGCGCCAGCAGCTTAAGCGATAACTATGGCTACACCTTC	CASSLSDNYGYTF
TRBV18	TRBJ2-5	.	.	TGTGCCAGCTCACCAATGCCAGGCAACCAAGAGACCCAGTACTTC	CASSPMPGNQETQYF
TRBV2	TRBJ1-6	.	.	TGTGCCAGCAGTTATACAAGGACCCGCTATAATTCACCCCTCCACTTT	CASSYTRTRYNSPLHF
TRBV4-1	TRBJ1-3	few	.	TGCGCCAGCAGCCAAGAACGACGCGACTCTGGAAACACCATATATTTT	CASSQERRDSGNTIYF
TRBV6-6	TRBJ1-5	.	TRBD1	TGTGCCAGCAGTTACGAGTCAGGGGGCTGGAATCAGCCCCAGCATTTT	CASSYESGGWNQPQHF
TRBV2	TRBJ2-3	.	TRBD2	TGTGCCAGCAGTGGGGGACCCGGACTAGCGGGGGATACAGATACGCAGTATTTT	CASSGGPGLAGDTDTQYF
TRBV29-1	TRBJ2-1	.	.	TGCAGCTACGGACTTCAATACAATGAGCAGTTCTTC	CSYGLQYNEQFF
TRBV27	TRBJ1-5	.	TRBD1	TGTGCCAGCAGACCCGGATGGACAGGGAGCAATCAGCCCCAGCATTTT	CASRPGWTGSNQPQHF
TRBV5-1	TRBJ2-1	.	.	TGCGCCAGCAGCTTGGACGTGGGAGTGAAGGGTTCTGGTGAGCAGTTCTTC	CASSLDVGVKGSGEQFF
TRBV3-1/TRBV3-2	TRBJ2-5	.	TRBD2	TGTGCCAGCAGCCAAGATGGTGGAGCGGGAGGGCCAAGGGAGACCCAGTACTTC	CASSQDGGAGGPRETQYF